The present T cell receptor (beta chain) was sequenced within a study of tumor-infiltrating lymphocytes in primary liver carcinoma. A primer in the constant region served to generate TCR beta cDNA from about 480 ng of total RNA. ARM-PCR, slightly modified, supplied the TCR beta libraries through three nested multiplex PCR rounds. The first two PCR rounds used TRBV1-TRBV30 primers with a Cbeta primer, approximately 10 cycles each. TCRdb reprocessed the multiplex PCR reads via MiXCR and lists one record per CDR3 protein. Altogether 330,000 or so distinct CDR3 sequences are present, almost 65% being singletons, with the ten largest covering roughly 6.5%. CDR3 length: 14 amino acids. CDR1 and CDR2 (germline): SGHAT, FQNNGV. Trimming pared 1 base from V and 6 bases from J, leaving 10 bases between. The source of the blood RNA was unsorted whole blood, and germline DNA was extracted as well. This clonotype was picked up many times.

This TCR was recovered from a man aged 35-49 years with primary liver carcinoma and hepatitis B virus infection. Sequenced sample: peripheral blood. V is TRBV11-2 and J is TRBJ2-1; D possibly corresponds to TRBD2 (6 bases). In DNA, the CDR3 is TGTGCCAGCAGCTTAGGGGGGGTAGGCAATGAGCAGTTCTTC. Translated: CASSLGGVGNEQFF.